In this sample, the clone carrying this T cell receptor (beta chain) turned up a few times. Its cognate antigen is unknown. Assay execution proceeded at the deep level. TCRdb's table, derived via immunoSEQ multiplex PCR, lists solely in-frame clones and lacks some. In the table there are 950,000 to 1,100,000 clones, 78% of which are singletons. Germline V lookup: CDR1 SGHRS, CDR2 YFSETQ. The V end was cut by 5 bases, the J end by 0 bases, with 11 bases between. There are 14 residues in the CDR3. The sample is drawn from a study of shared clonotypes between healthy human individuals. On the study more broadly: CD4 naive and CD4 memory each took three plates per donor, while CD8 naive took two and CD8 memory one. Overall study findings and caveats: Inspection by rarefaction showed sorted-subset sequencing to be incomplete despite large depth.

The chain employs TRBV5-1 and TRBJ1-2; D might be TRBD1 (6 bases). This receptor was taken from a young man in good health. Some clones in this sample may be carry-over from other donors' samples. Sequenced sample: memory CD4+ T cells from PBMCs. Specified subset: CD45RA-negative fraction. CDR3 sequence (DNA): TGCGCCAGCAGTTACAGGACAGCTAACTATGGCTACACCTTC. The encoded protein is CASSYRTANYGYTF. Full variable domain (remainder filled in from reference TRBV5-1 and TRBJ1-2): KAGVTQTPRYLIKTRGQQVTLSCSPISGHRSVSWYQQTPGQGLQFLFEYFSETQRNKGNFPGRFSGRQFSNSRSEMNVSTLELGDSALYLCASSYRTANYGYTFGSGTRLTVV.